The rows below give T cell receptor beta chains drawn from one sample of a study of CXCR3-negative and CXCR3-positive naive CD8 T cells. TCRdb re-analyzed the 5' RACE reads; it lists each CDR3 protein once, without DNA. The specimen's table records fewer than 90,000 distinct CDR3 sequences. The sequenced sample consisted of naive CXCR3- CD8+ T cells from blood. These receptors all come from a human donor in good health. Some clones in this sample may be carry-over from other donors' samples. CDR3s include the opening cysteine and the closing phenylalanine or tryptophan.

j_call | v_call | cdr3_aa
TRBJ2-2 | TRBV11-2 | CASSHGTGGSGELFF
TRBJ2-1 | TRBV29-1 | CSVGGMQRGARGEQFF
TRBJ1-1 | TRBV12-3/TRBV12-4 | CASSPGIGTEAFF
TRBJ1-2 | TRBV28 | CASSPDRGGGYTF
TRBJ2-1 | TRBV20-1 | CSARGSDQGVYEQFF
TRBJ2-5 | TRBV15 | CATSRHRDRVTETQYF
TRBJ2-3 | TRBV12-3/TRBV12-4 | CASSFPEYTDTQYF
TRBJ2-7 | TRBV29-1 | CSARATGVAYEQYF
TRBJ2-7 | TRBV29-1 | CSARLGGSSYEQYF
TRBJ2-7 | TRBV28 | CASSSPASSSYEQYF
TRBJ2-1 | TRBV7-3 | CASSLDKYNEQFF
TRBJ2-7 | TRBV7-8 | CASSFPGGDEQYF
TRBJ1-4 | TRBV29-1 | CSSTQGASEKLFF
TRBJ2-1 | TRBV15 | CATSRGWGESYNEQFF
TRBJ1-5 | TRBV19 | CASSMGGQGSNQPQHF
TRBJ1-5 | TRBV4-2 | CASSQAQSINQPQHF
TRBJ2-2 | TRBV28 | CASDQGAVGELFF
TRBJ2-5 | TRBV7-9 | CASSLPGLVLLQETQYF
TRBJ2-1 | TRBV6-6 | CASSFVGSSYNEQFF
TRBJ2-1 | TRBV6-2/TRBV6-3 | CASSYWDRYNEQFF
TRBJ1-1 | TRBV29-1 | CSVEKGLNTEAFF
TRBJ2-1 | TRBV29-1 | CSVDSDGFNEQFF
TRBJ2-7 | TRBV12-3/TRBV12-4 | CASSSSGRDEQYF
TRBJ2-1 | TRBV5-1 | CASSIPRLAGENEQFF
TRBJ1-4 | TRBV7-9 | CASSTRTGWSEKLFF
TRBJ2-5 | TRBV20-1 | CSARGRAQETQYF
TRBJ1-2 | TRBV7-9 | CASSSSTGGADYGYTF
TRBJ2-1 | TRBV6-1 | CATSLSGTWCYNEQFF
TRBJ2-3 | TRBV15 | CATSSGGSTDTQYF
TRBJ2-1 | TRBV28 | CASGRDFYNEQFF
TRBJ2-1 | TRBV9 | CASSSLGGGLYNEQFF